The present entry profiles one T cell receptor (beta chain) with its context. This clone was seen only once. Its antigen is unknown. No per-base quality is available; no much larger clone lies one base away. V is pruned by 7 bases and J by 2 bases, leaving 8 bases of the junction without a gene match. CDR1 and CDR2 (SGDLS, YYNGEE) derive from the germline V gene. Including cysteine and phenylalanine, the CDR3 has 15 amino acids. Of all the DNA, just the CDR3 is kept, 45 bases in frame from base 1. The data originate from a study of cytomegalovirus exposure and HLA in healthy donors (dated by TCRdb to about 2017). Broadly, across the study: In an earlier analysis of about 560 of the donors, under 300 Gb of sequence data and 90 million to 130 million unique TCR beta sequences from about 190 million T cells were reported. The T cell repertoires of around 670 subjects were profiled by immunosequencing and related to cytomegalovirus serostatus. In an earlier analysis of a few hundred of the donors, high-throughput TCR beta sequencing was used to judge whether each TCR beta V gene segment behaved as functional or pseudogenic. In a later genetic analysis, genome-wide SNP genotypes for about 55% of the roughly 670 donors were used, and that subset was treated as a discovery cohort. Both class I and class II loci were covered by HLA typing, at four-digit resolution. Donor age, sex, ethnicity and CMV serostatus were compiled together with the repertoire data. Of the approximately 400 genotyped donors, roughly 85% fell in the genetic ancestry cluster associated with self-reported Caucasian donors. The aim of the study was to test whether cataloging public T cell receptors could identify signatures of past pathogen exposure. High-throughput TCR immunosequencing, statistical association of individual TCRs with disease status, and machine learning were combined to predict cytomegalovirus infection status. A separate validation cohort of roughly 130 different subjects was used in addition to the roughly 700-subject first cohort. About 300 gigabases of sequencing data and approximately 84 million unique TCR sequences were included in an early release covering around 600 HLA-typed donors. Among 300 to 450 genotyped donors of the cohort, an average of approximately 240,000 unique TCR beta nucleotide sequences were sequenced per donor, 15% to 20% of them non-productive. The later analysis used no new phenotypic data to find candidate immune exposures, relying instead on TCR beta sequences and their occurrence across donors. The number of donors typed differed by locus, with about 629-640 for A, B, C, DRB1 and DQB1, about 500 for DQA1, approximately 580 for DPA1, and 472 for DPB1. Roughly five DR-DQ haplotypes were handled as single units for association and clustering, since linkage in the cohort was strong. To study patterns of TCR occurrence, a later analysis re-analyzed previously published TCR beta repertoires from 650 to 750 donors and added high-resolution HLA genotyping. Every repertoire in the discovery cohort had been generated on one and the same sequencing platform. Findings and caveats that apply to the study as a whole: CMV serostatus was the only immune exposure information available for the cohort. A further reported finding was that TCR beta sequences accurately predicted the HLA-A and HLA-B alleles for most subjects in the first cohort. While some public TCRs were present in many individuals, most TCR sequences turned up only very rarely across donors. Broadly in line with IMGT annotations, most TCR beta V segments showed up in productive rearrangements about 87% or about 30% of the time in an earlier analysis of around 600 of the donors. Roughly uniform sequencing depth across donors was assumed in presence/absence analyses, although this assumption may not hold. Most CMV-associated TCR beta chains appeared to be HLA-restricted in a later analysis, and the HLA associations seemed to be driven largely by CMV exposure. The 87-base-pair reads could not distinguish some IMGT-functional V segments, including TRBV6-2 and TRBV6-3, so those segments were excluded. According to the authors, the approach could potentially be generalized to other disease states and immunological phenotypes. A total of 164 TCR beta chains were listed by the study as associated with cytomegalovirus. In vitro tests confirmed that a few of the cytomegalovirus-associated TCR beta chains recognize cytomegalovirus antigens. When HLA alleles, especially DR and DQ, strongly co-occurred, attributing TCR associations to individual alleles was difficult. A cluster of highly shared sequence variants was judged likely to represent a technical artifact of the sequencing pipeline. A later analysis found that TCR association rates varied across HLA loci, with DRB1 alleles showing the most associated TCRs and HLA-C alleles the fewest. Specific HLA alleles were associated with more than 15,000 TCR beta sequences at a false discovery rate of 0.05 in a later analysis. Correlated functional status among segregating V segments might be attributable to linkage disequilibrium, but an unknown experimental factor could not be ruled out. In a later genetic analysis, a missense DCLRE1C variant was associated with V-gene and J-gene trimming of TCR beta chains, and the association was replicated in an independent cohort. The cohort was sequenced for TCR beta chains only, and without alpha or paired-chain data the features that could be detected were limited. In a later analysis, several top co-occurrence clusters were reported to appear linked to parvovirus B19, influenza, CMV and Epstein-Barr virus. A later analysis found that HLA-associated TCR beta chains were more clonally expanded and had lower generation probabilities than equally common non-associated chains. Because HLA typing was unavailable for some donors at each locus, only the typed subset was used in association tests. Over 15 rarely observed V segments, including chromosome 9 orphons, were excluded from the earlier analysis of some 590 of the donors because counts were too low. In a later genetic analysis, fewer N-insertions in productive TCRs were reported among donors in an Asian-associated ancestry cluster than the approximately 710-donor mean. In both the original and validation cohorts, the classifier was reported to diagnose cytomegalovirus status with high specificity and sensitivity.

The library was prepared using the immunoSEQ multiplex PCR assay. A mixture of 60 forward primers for TCR Vbeta segments and 13 reverse primers for TCR Jbeta segments was used in the multiplex PCR. Amplification of the CDR3 region of rearranged TCR beta genes was performed with a multiplex PCR assay on genomic DNA. The amplified TCR beta libraries were sequenced on the Illumina HiSeq System as 87-base-pair reads. In the source study's methods: In a later analysis, 80 million or so unique TCR beta chains were counted across the 500 to 850 repertoires, and roughly 11 million of these chains were shared by at least two donors. To remove PCR and sequencing errors, raw reads were error-corrected and collapsed into unique sequences using a nearest-neighbor algorithm that merged closely related sequences. Alignment of CDR3 sequences to IMGT reference sequences was used to assign V, D and J gene segments. For a sequence to be retained, a match of at least six nucleotides to both a V gene segment and a J gene segment was required. Rearrangements were called productive when the CDR3 lacked stop codons and stayed in frame with V and J; all others were non-productive. Following IMGT convention, CDR3 was defined as the stretch from the second conserved V-encoded cysteine up to the conserved J-encoded phenylalanine. The earlier analysis of a few hundred of the donors excluded any sequence lacking an unambiguous match to a single V gene segment. An earlier analysis of approximately 590 of the donors classified V segments as functional when productive rearrangements were above 56.7% and as segregating when the standard deviation between donors was above 5%. A statistical classification framework was developed to diagnose cytomegalovirus status using the catalog of TCR beta chain sequences. A later analysis assigned V and J genes by comparing TCR nucleotide sequences with IMGT/GENE-DB human TR gene sequences. A later analysis assigned CDR3 sequences and most-parsimonious VDJ recombination scenarios with the TCRdist pipeline. In a later analysis, each TCR beta chain was defined by its CDR3 amino acid sequence together with its V-gene family, and reads lacking a unique V-gene family were excluded. As a way to deal with suspected cross-contamination and a sequencing artifact, a later analysis dropped roughly 620 nucleotide sequences that were highly shared and had low generation probability. In a later analysis, a clonal expansion index for each public chain was calculated from normalized within-repertoire ranks of inferred template counts. A later analysis computed generation probabilities with a VDJ recombination model fitted to out-of-frame rearrangements, and checked the results against IGoR. In a later analysis, TCR-TCR, TCR-HLA and TCR-CMV co-occurrence was scored with hypergeometric tests, and a repertoire-size bias correction was applied to TCR pairs. A later analysis estimated false discovery rates by permuting HLA or CMV assignments 20 times. In a later analysis, co-occurring TCRs were grouped with DBSCAN, and TCRdist sequence similarity was added when clustering was performed within HLA-allele-positive subsets. Repertoires with fewer than 30,000 or more than 120,000 public chains, plus five repertoires with anomalous nucleotide sharing, were excluded from co-occurrence clustering. This immuneACCESS table, as held by TCRdb, lists in-frame sequences with V and J called but not all clones. Of the missing ones, under half trace to an unresolved V gene in checked studies; the others have no known cause. V, J and clone size are those of that table, while D and trimming were read from the DNA. This sample lists about 140,000 clones; around four fifths were detected once. The leading ten clones occupy roughly 2.2% of the sample.

The cohort consisted of approximately 670 healthy bone marrow donors. At the time of sampling, every cohort member was nominally healthy, though immune exposures that went unrecorded were likely present. The donor tested CMV seronegative and was one of the 352 seronegative cohort members. Every donor gave a peripheral blood sample, and the peripheral blood mononuclear cells from that sample were used for TCR beta sequencing. Genomic DNA was extracted from the blood cell samples with the Qiagen DNeasy Blood Extraction Kit. What was sequenced was PBMCs. The chain couples TRBV9 to TRBJ2-2, and 7 junctional nucleotides match TRBD1. The sequence derives from a man aged 25-45 years in good health and CMV-seronegative. The CDR3 has the sequence CASRKQGTNTGELFF. The nucleotide sequence is TGTGCCAGCCGCAAACAGGGGACCAACACCGGGGAGCTGTTTTTT.